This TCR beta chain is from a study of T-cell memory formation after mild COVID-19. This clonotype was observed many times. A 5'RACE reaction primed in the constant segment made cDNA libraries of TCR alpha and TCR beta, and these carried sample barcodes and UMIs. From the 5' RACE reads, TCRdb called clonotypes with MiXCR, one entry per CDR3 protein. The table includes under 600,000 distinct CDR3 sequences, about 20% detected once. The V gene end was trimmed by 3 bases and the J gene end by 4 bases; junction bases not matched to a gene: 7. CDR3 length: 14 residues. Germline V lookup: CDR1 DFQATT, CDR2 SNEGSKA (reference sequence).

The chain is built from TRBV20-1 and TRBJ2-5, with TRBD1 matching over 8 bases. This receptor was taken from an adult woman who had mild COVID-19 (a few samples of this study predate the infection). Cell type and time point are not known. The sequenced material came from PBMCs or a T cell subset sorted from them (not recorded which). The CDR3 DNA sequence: TGCAGTGCTAGGACAGGGGAGGTGCGAGAGACCCAGTACTTC. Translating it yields CSARTGEVRETQYF.